This paragraph covers one TCR beta chain sequence. Its antigen remains unknown. The germline gene is not matched at one end of the junction; a read error may be the cause. RNA was extracted from bulk tissue without any cell sorting. The normal lung tissue was taken more than 3 cm from the tumor edge. Between August and November 2014, newly diagnosed, chemotherapy-naive lung cancer patients underwent thoracic surgery in China. This entry comes from a study of tumor and adjacent non-tumor tissue in lung cancer. About the research overall: Samples averaged around 4.2 million productive TCRbeta reads each.

Germline V gives CDR1 SGHTA, CDR2 FQGTGA. The length of the CDR3 is 16 residues. Regarding the study as a whole: Compared with tumor, normal lung showed significantly lower TCR diversity. In normal lung, the top 100 clones were significantly more dominant than in tumor.

Three rounds of nested PCR, following a modified ARM-PCR protocol, produced the TCRbeta library. Each CDR3 protein is one row after TCRdb ran MiXCR on the multiplex PCR reads. The sample comprises roughly 48,000 distinct CDR3 sequences, under 75% of which are singletons, and approximately 31% rests with the top ten. This sequence was found in a woman between 65 and 79 years old with non-small cell lung cancer. Sample: distant non-tumor lung tissue. V and J are TRBV7-3 and TRBJ2-2, with D perhaps TRBD1 or TRBD2 (6 bases each). In DNA form, the CDR3 reads TGTGTCAGCAGCAGAGCTGGGGGGCCGAACACCGGGGAGCTGTTTTTT. This encodes CVSSRAGGPNTGELFF.